What follows are 12 T cell receptor beta chains derived from one specimen sequenced in a study of blood T cell repertoires in COVID-19. The table came from immunoSEQ multiplex PCR; TCRdb's copy has only in-frame clones and leaves some out. The profile shows roughly 270,000 clones, approximately 82% of them singletons. The source material was PBMCs or T cells enriched from blood (not recorded which). All receptors derive from a man aged 35 to 55 who had been exposed to COVID-19.

This chain joins TRBV5-1 and TRBJ2-7; D may be TRBD2 (5 bases). Trimming took 5 bases from V and 0 from J, leaving 15 bases between them. Germline loops: CDR1 SGHRS, CDR2 YFSETQ. The CDR3 extends over 15 amino acids. The CDR3 loop is CASRILAQSSYEQYF. The CDR3 DNA follows: TGCGCCAGCAGAATTCTAGCCCAGAGCTCCTACGAGCAGTACTTC.

The chain uses TRBV19 and TRBJ2-3, with D unclear. Trimming left V 3 bases short and J 2 bases short, with 12 bases between. This CDR3 contains 15 residues. The V gene's germline CDR1 is LNHDA and CDR2 SQIVND (reference sequence). DNA of the CDR3: TGTGCCAGTAGTATTCAAACAGTTGCCACAGATACGCAGTATTTT. Translated: CASSIQTVATDTQYF.

The V call is TRBV6-5, the J call TRBJ2-7; D uncertain. The CDR3 totals 13 residues. Deletions cut 6 bases from V and 0 bases from J, with 9 bases between. The V gene's germline CDR1 is MNHEY and CDR2 SVGAGI. The DNA for the CDR3 is TGTGCCAGCAGCGTTCCCCTCTCCTACGAGCAGTACTTC. Its protein is CASSVPLSYEQYF.

V is TRBV21-1 and J is TRBJ1-2; the table calls TRBD1, which could not be checked here. TRBV21-1 is listed as a pseudogene. This CDR3 region has 17 residues. This chain's CDR3 is CASSRGSGGGPNYGYTF. CDR3 in DNA: TGTGCCAGCAGCAGAGGGTCAGGGGGCGGCCCTAACTATGGCTACACCTTC.

The rearrangement links TRBV18 to TRBJ2-7, with 9 bases lining up with TRBD1. The CDR3 has 14 amino acids. Germline lookup yields CDR1 KGHSH and CDR2 LQKENI. V lost 3 bases and J lost 4; bases outside the gene matches: 4. CDR3 DNA: TGTGCCAGCTCACCTTGGGACAGGGCTTACGAGCAGTACTTC. Its protein is CASSPWDRAYEQYF.

The chain's CDR3 is CASSFPLAGGRNEQFF. The CDR3 DNA reads as TGTGCCAGCAGCTTTCCACTAGCGGGAGGGCGTAATGAGCAGTTCTTC. The genes are TRBV7-2 and TRBJ2-1; 13 bases map to TRBD2. V trimming: 3 bases; J trimming: 7 bases; junction bases outside the gene matches: 6. Looked up from germline, CDR1 is SGHTA and CDR2 is FQGNSA. This CDR3 comprises 16 residues.

The chain couples TRBV6-5 to TRBJ2-3; TRBD2 agrees at 9 bases. J lost 6 bases, V lost 8 bases, and 12 bases had no gene match. From germline, CDR1 is MNHEY and CDR2 SVGAGI. CDR3 size: 15 residues. Here the CDR3 reads CASGPIAGVGDTQYF. In DNA form, the CDR3 reads TGTGCCAGCGGCCCCATAGCGGGAGTGGGGGATACGCAGTATTTT.

The V call is TRBV30, the J call TRBJ2-7; D tentatively reads TRBD1 or TRBD2 (5 bases each). The CDR3 extends over 13 amino acids. V dropped 8 bases and J dropped 3 bases, with 17 bases sitting between them. Germline V gene lookup returns CDR1 GTSNPN and CDR2 SVGIG (reference sequence). CDR3 region: CAGGVFGNYEQYF. CDR3 in DNA: TGTGCCGGGGGAGTTTTCGGGAACTACGAGCAGTACTTC.

This clone was observed a handful of times. This chain connects TRBV2 to TRBJ1-1; D is undetermined. Germline assignment: CDR1 SNHLY and CDR2 FYNNEI. V lost 6 bases to trimming and J lost 5 bases, with 13 bases between them. The CDR3 sequence is 13 residues long. This CDR3 reads CASSSGRSTEAFF. The CDR3 bases are TGTGCCAGCAGCTCGGGAAGGAGTACTGAAGCTTTCTTT. The complete variable domain, with remaining parts taken from reference TRBV2 and TRBJ1-1, reads EPEVTQTPSHQVTQMGQEVILRCVPISNHLYFYWYRQILGQKVEFLVSFYNNEISEKSEIFDDQFSVERPDGSNFTLKIRSTKLEDSAMYFCASSSGRSTEAFFGQGTRLTVV.

V and J are TRBV6-1 and TRBJ2-1, with D uncertain. Trimming took off 1 base at V and 5 bases at J, with 12 bases between the two ends. The CDR3 runs to 15 residues. Germline V gene sequence: CDR1 MNHNS, CDR2 SASEGT. CDR3 loop: CASSEEARPDNEQFF. CDR3 nucleotide sequence: TGTGCCAGCAGTGAAGAAGCCAGGCCGGACAATGAGCAGTTCTTC.

Regarding this clone: Compared with germline, one end of the junction differs, possibly owing to a read error. The chain has TRBV5-1 and TRBJ1-1; possible D gene TRBD1, 5 bases. CDR1 is SGHRS and CDR2 is YFSETQ in the germline V gene. The CDR3 is 14 amino acids. CDR3 nucleotides: TGCGTCAGCAGGTCCAGGGCATTGAGCACTGAAGCTTTCTTT. Protein sequence: CVSRSRALSTEAFF.

The J gene is TRBJ2-1, the V gene TRBV28; D remains ambiguous. Germline values: CDR1 MDHEN, CDR2 SYDVKM. This CDR3 region has 12 residues. Trimming shortened V by 3 bases and J by 5 bases, and 5 bases separated the two germline ends. CDR3 DNA sequence: TGTGCCAGCAGTTTGAACAACAATGAGCAGTTCTTC. The encoded protein is CASSLNNNEQFF.